One sample yielded the 2 T cell receptor beta chains listed below, sequenced in a study of T cell clonality in common variable immunodeficiency. Here immunoSEQ multiplex PCR was the method, and the copy in TCRdb shows in-frame clones only, minus some. This sample comprises approximately 81,000 clones, none seen once only. The material sequenced was peripheral blood mononuclear cells. The receptors originated from a person aged 18 to 75 in good health.

This clone was counted at least ten times. Read coverage stops 3 residues before the CDR3 terminus; the germline J gene supplies the remainder. The V gene is TRBV10-1, the J gene TRBJ2-2; TRBD2 might be the D (5 bases). CDR3 length equals 15 residues. V lost 6 bases to trimming and J lost 0 bases, with 11 bases between them. CDR1 WNHNN and CDR2 SYGVQD come from the germline V gene (reference sequence). The DNA read from the CDR3 is TGCGCCAGCAGCTCTAGCCAAACGAACACCGGGGAG. Protein: CASSSSQTNTGE. The full CDR3 is CASSSSQTNTGELFF.

Ten or more counts support this clone. The CDR3 goes on 3 residues after the read ends, and that part is filled in from the germline J gene. The chain employs TRBV7-6 and TRBJ2-7, with 13 positions matching TRBD2. This CDR3 contains 16 residues. The junction had 6 bases not matched to a gene; V was cut back by 1 base and J by 6 bases. Looked up from germline, CDR1 is SGHVS and CDR2 is FNYEAQ. CDR3 sequence reads: CASSLELAGGISEQYF. CDR3 bases read: TGTGCCAGCAGCTTAGAACTAGCGGGAGGGATTAGCGAG.